Reported below is one TCR beta chain. These data come from a study of radiotherapy plus CTLA-4 blockade in lung cancer. Clones were read by immunoSEQ multiplex PCR, and TCRdb kept only the in-frame ones, dropping some. The table has some 90,000 clones, 80% to 85% seen once. The CDR3 is made up of 15 amino acids. Germline CDR1 reads SGHDN; CDR2 reads FVKESK. Trimming shortened V by 0 bases and J by 9 bases, and 12 bases separated the two germline ends. Sample: peripheral blood, taken from a patient treated with radiotherapy plus ipilimumab. The sequence was collected from a human donor with non-small cell lung cancer who had stable disease on radiotherapy plus ipilimumab. This sequence joins TRBV14 and TRBJ1-6; no definite D call. This chain's CDR3 is CASSQDHPSGSPLHF. In DNA, the CDR3 is TGTGCCAGCAGCCAAGATCACCCAAGCGGTTCACCCCTCCACTTT. Complete variable domain (other parts from reference TRBV14 and TRBJ1-6): EAGVTQFPSHSVIEKGQTVTLRCDPISGHDNLYWYRRVMGKEIKFLLHFVKESKQDESGMPNNRFLAERTGGTYSTLKVQPAELEDSGVYFCASSQDHPSGSPLHFGNGTRLTVT.